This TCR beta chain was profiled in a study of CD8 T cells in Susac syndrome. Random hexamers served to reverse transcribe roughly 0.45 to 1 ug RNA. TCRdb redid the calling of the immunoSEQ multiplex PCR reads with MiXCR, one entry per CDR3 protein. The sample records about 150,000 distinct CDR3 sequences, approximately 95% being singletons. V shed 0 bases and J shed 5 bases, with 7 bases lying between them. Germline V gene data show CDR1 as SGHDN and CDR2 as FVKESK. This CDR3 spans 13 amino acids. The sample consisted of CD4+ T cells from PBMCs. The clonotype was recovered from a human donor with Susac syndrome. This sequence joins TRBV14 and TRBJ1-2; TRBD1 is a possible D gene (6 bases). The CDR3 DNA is TGTGCCAGCAGCCAAGAACAGGGATATGGCTACACCTTC. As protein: CASSQEQGYGYTF.